The 22 T cell receptor beta chains reported below all come from one sample, sequenced in a study of T-cell memory formation after mild COVID-19. One entry per CDR3 protein results from TCRdb running MiXCR on the 5' RACE reads. The table includes 250,000 to 300,000 distinct CDR3 sequences, approximately 19% detected once. Sequencing input: PBMCs or a T cell subset sorted from them (not recorded which). Receptors were obtained from a young man who had mild COVID-19 (a few samples of this study predate the infection). Cell type and time point are not known.

V and J are TRBV30 and TRBJ2-2, with D tentatively TRBD1 (5 bases). This CDR3 has 14 residues. CDR1 is GTSNPN, CDR2 SVGIG, per germline (reference sequence). Deletions cut 4 bases from V and 0 bases from J, with 9 bases between. The CDR3 is CAWTQGANTGELFF. The CDR3 bases are TGTGCCTGGACCCAGGGTGCGAACACCGGGGAGCTGTTTTTT.

This rearrangement joins TRBV3-1 to TRBJ2-7; no firm D call. CDR3 length: 13 amino acids. Per germline, CDR1 LGHDT and CDR2 YNNKEL (reference sequence). Trimming stripped 3 bases from V and 4 bases from J, with 10 bases between. As DNA, the CDR3 is TGTGCCAGCAGCCATTACCGGATTTACGAGCAGTACTTC. It translates to CASSHYRIYEQYF.

The genes are TRBV2 and TRBJ2-7; perhaps D is TRBD1 or TRBD2 (5 bases each). The CDR3 extends over 13 amino acids. Looked up from germline, CDR1 is SNHLY and CDR2 is FYNNEI. V was clipped by 10 bases and J by 7 bases, with 20 bases between them. The CDR3: CANTGTSVGEQYF. The CDR3 DNA reads TGTGCCAACACCGGGACCTCTGTGGGGGAGCAGTACTTC.

The genes are TRBV2 and TRBJ2-1; 7 bases map to TRBD2. CDR1 is SNHLY, CDR2 FYNNEI, per germline. Trimming removed 0 bases from V and 1 base from J; junction bases left unmatched: 3. The CDR3 has 16 amino acids. The CDR3: CASSEAGRASYNEQFF. CDR3 bases: TGTGCCAGCAGTGAAGCGGGGAGGGCATCCTACAATGAGCAGTTCTTC.

The table lists this clonotype with a few counts. This chain links TRBV4-3 with TRBJ2-2; D possibly uses TRBD1 or TRBD2 (5 bases each). This CDR3 contains 15 residues. Between the trimmed V and J ends, which lost 4 bases and 3 bases, there was a span of 12 bases. Looked up from germline, CDR1 is LGHNA and CDR2 is YSLEER. CDR3 in amino acids: CASSPPGRHTGELFF. CDR3 DNA: TGCGCCAGCAGCCCACCGGGACGGCACACCGGGGAGCTGTTTTTT.

The chain recombines TRBV3-1 with TRBJ2-7; D perhaps matches TRBD1 (6 bases). The germline CDR1 and CDR2 sequences are LGHDT and YNNKEL (reference sequence). The CDR3 sequence is 14 residues long. V lost 4 bases and J lost 6, with 16 bases in between. The CDR3 here is CASSRRQALGEQYF. Here the CDR3 DNA reads TGTGCCAGCAGCCGCCGACAGGCTCTGGGCGAGCAGTACTTC.

In this sample, this clonotype turned up many times. The CDR3 is CASSKTRDRVTDTQYF. DNA for the CDR3: TGTGCCAGCAGTAAAACCCGGGACAGGGTCACAGATACGCAGTATTTT. The chain employs TRBV25-1 and TRBJ2-3, with 9 nucleotides matching TRBD1. The J segment lost 2 bases and the V segment lost 5 bases, leaving 8 bases of the junction unmatched. This CDR3 region has 16 residues. Per the germline V gene, CDR1 is MGHDK and CDR2 is SYGVNS.

The genes are TRBV7-9 and TRBJ2-5; 7 nucleotides agree with TRBD2. V shed 5 bases and J 0 bases; nucleotides not matched to a gene: 9. The CDR3 has 16 residues. Per the germline V gene, CDR1 is SEHNR and CDR2 is FQNEAQ (reference sequence). CDR3 DNA: TGTGCCAGCAGCCCTAGGGCTAGCGGAGACCAAGAGACCCAGTACTTC. This gives the protein CASSPRASGDQETQYF.

This clonotype appeared a few times. This chain uses TRBV15 with TRBJ1-4; D call uncertain. Germline CDR1 LNHNV, CDR2 YYDKDF (reference sequence). V dropped 0 bases and J dropped 7 bases, with 15 bases sitting between them. The CDR3 is 16 amino acids. The CDR3 here is CATSRDLTRLGEKLFF. The CDR3 DNA follows: TGTGCCACCAGCAGAGACCTGACCCGCCTTGGTGAAAAACTGTTTTTT.

This clonotype was seen repeatedly, ten times or more. The rearrangement joins TRBV4-3 to TRBJ2-3; 10 bases agree with TRBD1. Germline lookup yields CDR1 LGHNA and CDR2 YSLEER. Trimming at V came to 0 bases and at J to 5 bases, leaving 5 bases not matched to a gene. CDR3 length: 16 residues. The chain's CDR3 is CASSQDQDRGQDTQYF. The CDR3 DNA is TGCGCCAGCAGCCAAGATCAAGACAGGGGGCAAGATACGCAGTATTTT.

This clonotype was seen at least ten times. This sequence joins TRBV10-3 and TRBJ2-7; 10 bases agree with TRBD1. Germline CDR1 ENHRY, CDR2 SYGVKD. CDR3 length: 13 amino acids. V dropped 6 bases and J dropped 5; count of bases not matched to a gene: 4. In DNA form, the CDR3 reads TGTGCCATCAGCGACAGGGGGCAGGACGAGCAGTACGTC. Translation: CAISDRGQDEQYV.

This clonotype occurred many times. The chain recombines TRBV15 with TRBJ2-7, with TRBD1 as a possible D gene (6 bases). This CDR3 is 17 amino acids long. The V and J ends lost 0 bases and 2 bases respectively, with 17 bases between them. The germline V gene has CDR1 LNHNV and CDR2 YYDKDF (reference sequence). The CDR3 nucleotides read TGTGCCACCAGCAGAGAAGCCGGTGGAGGACAGACCTACGAGCAGTACTTC. This codes for CATSREAGGGQTYEQYF.

This clonotype was seen only a few times. The chain employs TRBV20-1 and TRBJ2-7, with 8 bases matching TRBD1. The CDR3 covers 12 residues. V lost 4 bases, J lost 4 bases, and 3 bases stayed unmatched. CDR1 and CDR2 (germline): DFQATT, SNEGSKA (reference sequence). The CDR3 is CSATDRGYEQYV. The DNA of the CDR3 is TGCAGTGCTACCGACAGGGGATACGAGCAGTACGTC.

This chain links TRBV9 with TRBJ1-6; D unresolved. This CDR3 contains 12 residues. Trimming stripped 3 bases from V and 10 bases from J, with 8 bases between. Per the germline V gene, CDR1 is SGDLS and CDR2 is YYNGEE. The DNA of the CDR3 is TGTGCCAGCAGCGCGGGCGGGTCACCCCTCCACTTT. It codes for CASSAGGSPLHF.

The CDR3 loop reads CASSLRRLAPVGNNEQFF. CDR3 nucleotides: TGTGCCAGCAGCTTAAGACGACTAGCCCCGGTAGGCAACAATGAGCAGTTCTTC. The chain links TRBV11-2 to TRBJ2-1; 7 bases match TRBD2. V shed 2 bases, J shed 5 bases, and the junction held 15 bases outside the gene matches. The germline V gene has CDR1 SGHAT and CDR2 FQNNGV. This CDR3 comprises 18 residues.

This chain links TRBV24-1 with TRBJ2-5; D not resolved. Germline lookup yields CDR1 KGHDR and CDR2 SFDVKD. V was clipped by 0 bases and J by 2 bases, with 6 bases between them. The CDR3 totals 14 residues. The CDR3 bases are TGTGCCACCAGTGATTTGGGGCAGCAAGAGACCCAGTACTTC. It translates to CATSDLGQQETQYF.

In its sample, this clonotype was seen many times. The chain uses TRBV4-3 and TRBJ2-1; the D is unclear. CDR3 size: 11 residues. Germline assignment: CDR1 LGHNA and CDR2 YSLEER. V lost 2 bases to trimming and J lost 5 bases, with 1 base between them. This CDR3 reads CASSQNNEQFF. CDR3 bases: TGCGCCAGCAGCCAAAACAATGAGCAGTTCTTC.

This clonotype was picked up many times. V gene TRBV3-1 combines with J gene TRBJ2-7; D possibly uses TRBD1 or TRBD2 (5 bases each). Germline V gene data show CDR1 as LGHDT and CDR2 as YNNKEL (reference sequence). Trimming shortened V by 4 bases and J by 6 bases, and 10 bases separated the two germline ends. The CDR3 is 12 amino acids. The CDR3 coding sequence is TGTGCCAGCAGCCGTGGTGGGGGCGAGCAGTACTTC. Its protein product is CASSRGGGEQYF.

The gene calls are TRBV10-3 and TRBJ1-2; D is perhaps TRBD1 (5 bases). The CDR3 extends over 15 amino acids. The V gene lost 0 bases and the J gene lost 1 base, with 9 bases spanning the gap. The germline gives CDR1 ENHRY, CDR2 SYGVKD. CDR3 sequence: CAISESTAVNYGYTF. The CDR3, as DNA: TGTGCCATCAGTGAGTCGACAGCCGTTAACTATGGCTACACCTTC.

This clonotype appeared many times. The V gene is TRBV4-2, the J gene TRBJ2-4; TRBD1 agrees at 7 bases. The CDR3 consists of 13 residues. Germline trimming cut 4 bases from V and 6 bases from J; bases unmatched to any gene: 3. Germline V lookup: CDR1 LGHNA, CDR2 YNFKEQ. The CDR3, as DNA: TGTGCCAGCAGCCCGGGACAGACAAACATTCAGTACTTC. Translated, it gives CASSPGQTNIQYF.

CDR3 nucleotides: TGTGCCAGCAGTTTTCCCGCGGCTCCCTACAATGAGCAGTTCTTC. This encodes CASSFPAAPYNEQFF. The chain links TRBV27 to TRBJ2-1; D is uncertain. Trimming pared 3 bases from V and 2 bases from J, leaving 11 bases between. The length of the CDR3 is 15 residues. CDR1 and CDR2 (germline): MNHEY, SMNVEV (reference sequence).

This clonotype was recorded a few times. The rearrangement joins TRBV5-1 to TRBJ1-5; D may be TRBD1 (6 bases). The CDR3 is 15 residues long. Germline assignment: CDR1 SGHRS and CDR2 YFSETQ. With 4 bases removed from V and 1 base from J, the gap between germline ends came to 12 bases. As DNA, the CDR3 is TGCGCCAGCAGCCAGGAGGGGGGGAGCAATCAGCCCCAGCATTTT. Translated: CASSQEGGSNQPQHF.